The sample holds a few counts of the clone carrying this T cell receptor beta chain. Antigen specificity is unknown. TCRdb used MiXCR to reprocess the 5' RACE reads, holding one entry per CDR3 protein. Found here are hundreds of thousands of distinct CDR3 sequences, 25% to 30% of them singletons; the top ten hold roughly 14%. The sample comes from a study of T-cell memory formation after mild COVID-19. This CDR3 spans 12 amino acids. V shed 5 bases and J shed 3 bases, with 6 bases lying between them. Per germline, CDR1 SNHLY and CDR2 FYNNEI. The study, taken as a whole, reports: A balance of CD4 and CD8 characterized clones contracting day 15 to 85, whereas later expanders leaned CD4+. Detection of some responders pre-infection suggested pre-existing cross-reactive memory T cells participated. CM and EM subsets held most contracting CD4+ clones; EMRA held CD8+ ones.

The clonotype comes from an adult woman who had mild COVID-19 (a few samples of this study predate the infection). Cell type and time point are not known. The sample consisted of PBMCs or a T cell subset sorted from them (not recorded which). V usage is TRBV2 and J usage is TRBJ2-3; D is unclear. The CDR3 protein is CASSKDTDTQYF. The CDR3 nucleotides read TGTGCCAGCAGTAAGGATACAGATACGCAGTATTTT. Full variable domain (remainder filled in from reference TRBV2 and TRBJ2-3): EPEVTQTPSHQVTQMGQEVILRCVPISNHLYFYWYRQILGQKVEFLVSFYNNEISEKSEIFDDQFSVERPDGSNFTLKIRSTKLEDSAMYFCASSKDTDTQYFGPGTRLTVL.